This T cell receptor beta chain was captured in a study of cytomegalovirus exposure and HLA in healthy donors. Turning to the study itself: A later analysis reported the 90 to 150 validation repertoires used the same platform as the approximately 700 first-cohort repertoires.

TCRdb keeps only in-frame clones here, not all; method: immunoSEQ multiplex PCR. The sample has about 98,000 clones; about 90% are singletons. Points from the study as a whole: The authors confirmed in vitro that a few CMV-associated chains were specific for CMV antigens. Researchers counted 164 TCR beta chains as cytomegalovirus-associated. The study found most TCR sequences rare, yet found some public TCRs in many donors.

Trimming removed 5 bases at V and 5 bases at J, with 7 bases between. This CDR3 has 11 residues. The germline CDR1 and CDR2 sequences are ENHRY and SYGVKD. Of note for this clone: Its matching antigen is unknown.

Sequences were obtained from PBMCs. This receptor was obtained from a man between 18 and 29 years old in good health and CMV-seropositive. The chain links TRBV10-3 to TRBJ2-7, with D perhaps matching TRBD1 (6 bases). The CDR3 protein is CAISQGNEQYF. The CDR3 DNA sequence: TGTGCCATCAGTCAGGGGAACGAGCAGTACTTC.